These 19 T cell receptor beta chains were sequenced from one sample in a study of blood T cell repertoires in COVID-19. Here immunoSEQ multiplex PCR was the method, and the copy in TCRdb shows in-frame clones only, minus some. Of 89,000 or so clones detected, 86% appear once; the ten largest clones hold roughly 8%. The specimen was peripheral blood. Source of these receptors: a man over 45 with active COVID-19.

The genes are TRBV6-5 and TRBJ1-1; possible D gene TRBD1, 5 bases. The CDR3 sequence is 12 residues long. Germline V gene lookup returns CDR1 MNHEY and CDR2 SVGAGI. Deletions cut 3 bases from V and 6 bases from J, with 8 bases between. This chain's CDR3 is CASSYQGSEAFF. The CDR3 region has the DNA TGTGCCAGCAGTTATCAGGGCTCTGAAGCTTTCTTT.

This clone turned up a few times. The CDR3 coding sequence is TGTGCCAGCTCACCAGAGACAGCCTACGAGCAGTACTTC. Residues: CASSPETAYEQYF. The chain employs TRBV18 and TRBJ2-7; a weak D match, TRBD1 (5 bases). CDR1 and CDR2 (germline): KGHSH, LQKENI. Trimming pared 2 bases from V and 2 bases from J, leaving 7 bases between. This CDR3 spans 13 amino acids.

The rearrangement uses TRBV6-5 and TRBJ2-1; 13 nucleotides match TRBD2. With 6 bases clipped from V and 8 bases from J, the junction kept 7 bases outside the gene matches. The CDR3 runs to 15 residues. Germline V lookup: CDR1 MNHEY, CDR2 SVGAGI. In nucleotides, the CDR3 is TGTGCCAGCAGGCCGGGACTAGCGGGAATCCATGAGCAGTTCTTC. It encodes CASRPGLAGIHEQFF.

The V gene is TRBV18, the J gene TRBJ2-4; tentative D call: TRBD1 (6 bases). Per germline, CDR1 KGHSH and CDR2 LQKENI. The length of the CDR3 is 14 residues. The V and J ends lost 2 bases and 7 bases respectively, with 12 bases between them. CDR3 sequence: CASSPGQGTNIQYF. DNA for the CDR3: TGTGCCAGCTCACCAGGGCAGGGGACGAACATTCAGTACTTC.

The V call is TRBV5-1, the J call TRBJ2-1; 7 bases match TRBD2. The CDR3 extends over 14 amino acids. V shed 4 bases, J shed 5 bases, and the junction held 6 bases outside the gene matches. Looked up from germline, CDR1 is SGHRS and CDR2 is YFSETQ. DNA for the CDR3: TGCGCCAGCAGCGCCGACAGCGGGGACAATGAGCAGTTCTTC. Its translation: CASSADSGDNEQFF.

This clone was seen once. This sequence joins TRBV18 and TRBJ1-1, with D possibly being TRBD1 (5 bases). The CDR3 consists of 14 residues. CDR1 KGHSH and CDR2 LQKENI come from the germline V gene. V lost 4 bases, J lost 1 base, and 10 bases lay in between. CDR3 sequence: CASSLGRGNTEAFF. As DNA, the CDR3 is TGTGCCAGCTCACTGGGAAGGGGGAACACTGAAGCTTTCTTT.

The chain recombines TRBV20-1 with TRBJ1-6; possible D gene TRBD1, 6 bases. CDR1 and CDR2 (germline): DFQATT, SNEGSKA (reference sequence). The CDR3 loop spans 15 amino acids. V was shortened by 3 bases and J by 3 bases, with 12 bases between the two germline ends. As DNA, the CDR3 is TGCAGTGCTAGTTTATCAGGGGTCTATAATTCACCCCTCCACTTT. The encoded protein is CSASLSGVYNSPLHF.

CDR3 residues: CASSSTGESYEQYF. Written as DNA, the CDR3 is TGTGCCAGCAGTTCGACAGGGGAATCCTACGAGCAGTACTTC. The rearrangement links TRBV5-4 to TRBJ2-7, with 8 bases matching TRBD1. Trimming at V came to 5 bases and at J to 1 base, leaving 5 bases not matched to a gene. In germline, CDR1 is SGHNT, CDR2 YYREEE (reference sequence). This CDR3 comprises 14 residues. The whole variable domain, remainder taken from reference TRBV5-4 and TRBJ2-7, is ETGVTQSPTHLIKTRGQQVTLRCSSQSGHNTVSWYQQALGQGPQFIFQYYREEENGRGNFPPRFSGLQFPNYSSELNVNALELDDSALYLCASSSTGESYEQYFGPGTRLTVT.

The rearrangement joins TRBV2 to TRBJ1-5, with TRBD1 as a possible D gene (6 bases). Germline CDR1 reads SNHLY; CDR2 reads FYNNEI. The V end lost 2 bases, the J end lost 1 base, and 12 bases lay between the germline ends. This CDR3 contains 16 residues. In DNA, the CDR3 is TGTGCCAGCAGTGAATCTATGGGGGCAAGCAATCAGCCCCAGCATTTT. The encoded protein is CASSESMGASNQPQHF.

This clone was recorded a few times. In DNA form, the CDR3 reads TGTGCCAGCAGCTTCTCTCTCGACAGGGGCTATGGCTACACCTTC. This sequence encodes CASSFSLDRGYGYTF. V and J are TRBV7-2 and TRBJ1-2; 8 bases are shared with TRBD1. The CDR3 loop spans 15 amino acids. V trimming: 3 bases; J trimming: 4 bases; junction bases outside the gene matches: 7. The germline V gene encodes CDR1 SGHTA and CDR2 FQGNSA.

This chain connects TRBV27 to TRBJ2-1; no firm D call. Germline CDR1 reads MNHEY; CDR2 reads SMNVEV (reference sequence). The ends were cut back, 7 bases at V and 8 bases at J, with 18 bases in the middle. The CDR3 spans 14 residues. The CDR3 sequence: CASKTFPTVYEQFF. CDR3 in DNA: TGTGCCAGCAAGACTTTCCCCACTGTCTATGAGCAGTTCTTC.

The rearrangement links TRBV3-1 (or the pseudogene TRBV3-2) to TRBJ2-5, with D possibly TRBD2 on 6 matching bases. V shed 0 bases and J shed 3 bases, with 14 bases lying between them. CDR1 LGHDT and CDR2 YNNKEL come from the germline V gene (reference sequence). CDR3 length: 16 residues. The CDR3 reads CASSQDFGSEEETQYF. In nucleotides, the CDR3 is TGTGCCAGCAGCCAAGATTTCGGGAGCGAGGAAGAGACCCAGTACTTC.

The chain joins TRBV28 to TRBJ1-4; possibly TRBD1 for D (6 bases). Germline V CDR1 and CDR2: MDHEN, SYDVKM. CDR3 size: 15 residues. V gave up 5 bases and J gave up 3 bases, with 13 bases separating them. In DNA form, the CDR3 reads TGTGCCAGCAGTGGCCGTAGGGGGTCTAATGAAAAACTGTTTTTT. It specifies CASSGRRGSNEKLFF.

The V call is TRBV7-2, the J call TRBJ1-6; D ambiguous. Trimming shortened V by 3 bases and J by 7 bases, and 7 bases separated the two germline ends. The CDR3 totals 13 residues. CDR1 SGHTA and CDR2 FQGNSA come from the germline V gene. The CDR3 DNA reads as TGTGCCAGCAGCTTTTCGGTAAATTCACCCCTCCACTTT. Protein sequence: CASSFSVNSPLHF. The variable domain in full, completed from reference TRBV7-2 and TRBJ1-6, reads GAGVSQSPSNKVTEKGKDVELRCDPISGHTALYWYRQSLGQGLEFLIYFQGNSAPDKSGLPSDRFSAERTGGSVSTLTIQRTQQEDSAVYLCASSFSVNSPLHFGNGTRLTVT.

The V gene is TRBV21-1, the J gene TRBJ1-5; the table gives TRBD1 as D, unverified against the DNA. TRBV21-1 is a pseudogene segment. The length of the CDR3 is 12 residues. CDR3 protein: CAPRGTPQPQHF. CDR3 DNA: TGTGCCCCCAGGGGGACACCTCAGCCCCAGCATTTT.

The genes are TRBV4-2 and TRBJ2-7; a possible D gene is TRBD2 (6 bases). This CDR3 is built from 14 residues. Germline V CDR1 and CDR2: LGHNA, YNFKEQ. The V gene lost 4 bases and the J gene lost 3 bases, with 13 bases spanning the gap. CDR3: CASSPGGPIYEQYF. CDR3 coding DNA: TGTGCCAGCAGCCCCGGAGGGCCAATCTACGAGCAGTACTTC.

This sequence joins TRBV4-2 and TRBJ2-1; D remains unclear. The CDR3 has 14 residues. Trimming stripped 0 bases from V and 8 bases from J, with 11 bases between. Germline CDR1 reads LGHNA; CDR2 reads YNFKEQ. DNA of the CDR3: TGTGCCAGCAGCCAAGAAACAGTCAGAGATGAGCAGTTCTTC. The encoded protein is CASSQETVRDEQFF.

This sequence joins TRBV5-1 and TRBJ2-3, with D perhaps matching TRBD1 (5 bases). Germline V gives CDR1 SGHRS, CDR2 YFSETQ. V lost 4 bases and J 2 bases, leaving 14 bases between the germline ends. The CDR3 length is 15 residues. This chain's CDR3 is CASSLQVTTTDTQYF. The CDR3 DNA follows: TGCGCCAGCAGCCTACAGGTCACCACCACAGATACGCAGTATTTT. The whole variable domain, filled in from reference TRBV5-1 and TRBJ2-3, reads KAGVTQTPRYLIKTRGQQVTLSCSPISGHRSVSWYQQTPGQGLQFLFEYFSETQRNKGNFPGRFSGRQFSNSRSEMNVSTLELGDSALYLCASSLQVTTTDTQYFGPGTRLTVL.

The chain joins TRBV5-6 to TRBJ1-1; possibly TRBD1 for D (6 bases). Trimming took 0 bases from V and 4 from J, leaving 7 bases between them. CDR1 and CDR2 from the germline V gene are SGHDT and YYEEEE. The CDR3 sequence is 13 residues long. CDR3 region: CASSLVRGTEAFF. DNA of the CDR3: TGTGCCAGCAGCTTGGTCAGGGGCACTGAAGCTTTCTTT.